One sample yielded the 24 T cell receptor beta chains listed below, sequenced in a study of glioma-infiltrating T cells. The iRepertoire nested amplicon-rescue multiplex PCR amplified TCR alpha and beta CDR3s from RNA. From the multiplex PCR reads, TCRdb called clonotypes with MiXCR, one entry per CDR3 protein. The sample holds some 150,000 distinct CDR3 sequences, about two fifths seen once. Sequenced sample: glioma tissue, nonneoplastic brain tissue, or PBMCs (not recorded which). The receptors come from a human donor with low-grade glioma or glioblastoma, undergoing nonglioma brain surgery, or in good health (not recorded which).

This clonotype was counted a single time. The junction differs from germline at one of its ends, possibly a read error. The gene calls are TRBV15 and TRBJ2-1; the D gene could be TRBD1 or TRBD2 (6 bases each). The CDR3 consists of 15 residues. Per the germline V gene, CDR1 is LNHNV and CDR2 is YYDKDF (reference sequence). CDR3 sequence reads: CATRRDPLAQGEQFF. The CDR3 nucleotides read TGTGCCACCAGAAGAGACCCCCTAGCGCAGGGGGAGCAGTTCTTC.

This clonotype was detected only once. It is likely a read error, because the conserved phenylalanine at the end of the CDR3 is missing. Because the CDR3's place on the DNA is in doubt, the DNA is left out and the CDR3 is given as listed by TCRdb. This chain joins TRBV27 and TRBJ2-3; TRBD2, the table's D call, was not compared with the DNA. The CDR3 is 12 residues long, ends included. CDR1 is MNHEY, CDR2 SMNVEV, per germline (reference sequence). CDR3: CASSSSSDEQYL.

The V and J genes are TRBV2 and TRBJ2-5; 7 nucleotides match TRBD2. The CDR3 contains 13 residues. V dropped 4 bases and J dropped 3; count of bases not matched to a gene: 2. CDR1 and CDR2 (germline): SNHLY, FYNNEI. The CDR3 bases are TGTGCCAGCAGTGTTCTAGCGGAAGAGACCCAGTACTTC. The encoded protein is CASSVLAEETQYF.

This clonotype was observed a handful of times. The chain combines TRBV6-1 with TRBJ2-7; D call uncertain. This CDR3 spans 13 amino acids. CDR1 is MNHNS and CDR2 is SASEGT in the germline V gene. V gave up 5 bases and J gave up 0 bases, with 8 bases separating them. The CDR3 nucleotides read TGTGCCAGCAGTATGAGCTCCTCCTACGAGCAGTACTTC. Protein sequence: CASSMSSSYEQYF.

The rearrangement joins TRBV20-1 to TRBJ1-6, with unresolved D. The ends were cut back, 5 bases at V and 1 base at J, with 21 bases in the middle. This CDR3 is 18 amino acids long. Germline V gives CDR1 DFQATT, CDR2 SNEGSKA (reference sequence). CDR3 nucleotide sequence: TGCAGTGCTTTGACGGTACTGCGGGCCGGGTCCTATAATTCACCCCTCCACTTT. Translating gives CSALTVLRAGSYNSPLHF.

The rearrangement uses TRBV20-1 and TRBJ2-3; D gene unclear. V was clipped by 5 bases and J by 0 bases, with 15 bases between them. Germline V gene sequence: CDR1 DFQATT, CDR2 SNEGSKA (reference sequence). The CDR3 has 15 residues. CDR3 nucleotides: TGCAGTGCTCCCGCTGTTCGGGTTAGCACAGATACGCAGTATTTT. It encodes CSAPAVRVSTDTQYF.

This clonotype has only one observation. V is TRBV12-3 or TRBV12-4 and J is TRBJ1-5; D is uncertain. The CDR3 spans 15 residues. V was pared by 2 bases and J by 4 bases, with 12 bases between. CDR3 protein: CASSLSLTGNQPQHF. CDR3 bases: TGTGCCAGCAGTTTAAGTTTGACTGGAAATCAGCCCCAGCATTTT.

The CDR3 sequence: CASSESGASYNEQFF. The CDR3 DNA sequence: TGTGCCAGCAGCGAAAGCGGGGCCTCCTACAATGAGCAGTTCTTC. The chain combines TRBV9 with TRBJ2-1; TRBD2 agrees at 7 bases. Germline CDR1 reads SGDLS; CDR2 reads YYNGEE. The length of the CDR3 is 15 residues. Losses at the gene ends were 3 bases for V and 0 bases for J; bases not matched to a gene: 3.

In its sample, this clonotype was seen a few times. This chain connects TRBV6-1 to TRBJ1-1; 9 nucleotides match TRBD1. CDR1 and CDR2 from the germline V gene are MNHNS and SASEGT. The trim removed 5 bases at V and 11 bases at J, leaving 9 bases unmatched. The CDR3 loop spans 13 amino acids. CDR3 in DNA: TGTGCCAGCAGTTCCCTGGGACAGGGCAGCGCTTTCTTT. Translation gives CASSSLGQGSAFF.

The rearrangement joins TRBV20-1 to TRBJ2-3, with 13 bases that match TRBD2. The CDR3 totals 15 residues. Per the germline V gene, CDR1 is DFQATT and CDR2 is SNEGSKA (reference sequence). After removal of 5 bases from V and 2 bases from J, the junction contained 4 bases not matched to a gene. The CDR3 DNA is TGCAGTGCTTGGGGGACTAGCGGGACCACAGATACGCAGTATTTT. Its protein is CSAWGTSGTTDTQYF.

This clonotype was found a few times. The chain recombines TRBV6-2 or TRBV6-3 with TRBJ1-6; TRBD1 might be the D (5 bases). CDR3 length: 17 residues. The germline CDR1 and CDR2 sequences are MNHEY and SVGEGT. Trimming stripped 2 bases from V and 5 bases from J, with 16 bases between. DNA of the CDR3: TGTGCCAGCAGTTACGCGACGCAGGGATCGAATAATTCACCCCTCCACTTT. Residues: CASSYATQGSNNSPLHF.

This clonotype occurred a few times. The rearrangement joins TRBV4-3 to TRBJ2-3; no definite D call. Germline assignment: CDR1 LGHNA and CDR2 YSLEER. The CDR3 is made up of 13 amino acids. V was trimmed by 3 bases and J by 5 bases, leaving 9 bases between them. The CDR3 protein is CASSQQERDTQYF. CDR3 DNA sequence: TGCGCCAGCAGCCAGCAAGAACGAGATACGCAGTATTTT.

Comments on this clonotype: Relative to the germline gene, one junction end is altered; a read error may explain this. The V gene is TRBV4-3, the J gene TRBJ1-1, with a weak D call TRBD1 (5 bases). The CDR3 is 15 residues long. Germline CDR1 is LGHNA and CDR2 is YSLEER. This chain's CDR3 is CASSLLGGVNTEASF. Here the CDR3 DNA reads TGCGCCAGCAGCCTTCTAGGAGGGGTTAACACTGAAGCTTCCTTT.

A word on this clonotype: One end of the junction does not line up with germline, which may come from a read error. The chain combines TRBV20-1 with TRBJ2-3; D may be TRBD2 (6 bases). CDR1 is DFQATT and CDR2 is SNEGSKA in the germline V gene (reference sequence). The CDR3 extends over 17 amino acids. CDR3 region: CSARDSRAGRITDTKYF. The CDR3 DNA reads TGCAGTGCTAGAGATAGTAGGGCGGGGCGAATCACAGATACGAAGTATTTT.

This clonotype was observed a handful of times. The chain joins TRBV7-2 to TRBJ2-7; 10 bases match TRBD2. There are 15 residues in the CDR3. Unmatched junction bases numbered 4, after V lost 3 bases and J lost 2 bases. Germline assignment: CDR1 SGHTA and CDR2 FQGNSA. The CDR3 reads CASSLRTSGTYEQYF. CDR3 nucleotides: TGTGCCAGCAGCTTGAGGACTAGCGGAACCTACGAGCAGTACTTC. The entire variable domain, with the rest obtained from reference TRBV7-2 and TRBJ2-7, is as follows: GAGVSQSPSNKVTEKGKDVELRCDPISGHTALYWYRQSLGQGLEFLIYFQGNSAPDKSGLPSDRFSAERTGGSVSTLTIQRTQQEDSAVYLCASSLRTSGTYEQYFGPGTRLTVT.

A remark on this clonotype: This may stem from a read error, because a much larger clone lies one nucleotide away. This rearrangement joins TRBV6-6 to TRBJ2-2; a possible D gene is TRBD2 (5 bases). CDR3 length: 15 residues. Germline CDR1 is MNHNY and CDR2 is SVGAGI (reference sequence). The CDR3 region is CASSYSKGNTGEPFF. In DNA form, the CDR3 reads TGTGCCAGCAGTTACTCGAAAGGGAACACCGGGGAGCCGTTTTTT.

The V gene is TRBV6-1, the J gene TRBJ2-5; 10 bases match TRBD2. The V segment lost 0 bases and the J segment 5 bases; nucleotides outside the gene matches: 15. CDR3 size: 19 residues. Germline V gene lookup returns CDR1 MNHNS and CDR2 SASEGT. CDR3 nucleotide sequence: TGTGCCAGCAGTGAAGCGCTTGGCTCTAGCGGGAGTTTGGGGGAGACCCAGTACTTC. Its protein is CASSEALGSSGSLGETQYF.

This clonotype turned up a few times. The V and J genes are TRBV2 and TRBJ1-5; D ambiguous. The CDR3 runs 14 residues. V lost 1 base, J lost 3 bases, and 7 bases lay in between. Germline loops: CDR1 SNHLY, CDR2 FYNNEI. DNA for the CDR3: TGTGCCAGCAGTGAAGGACTGATCAATCAGCCCCAGCATTTT. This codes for CASSEGLINQPQHF.

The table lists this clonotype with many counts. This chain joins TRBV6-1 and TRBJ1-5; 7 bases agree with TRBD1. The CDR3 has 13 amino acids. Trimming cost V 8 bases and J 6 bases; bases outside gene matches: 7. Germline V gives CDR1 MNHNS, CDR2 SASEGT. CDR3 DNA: TGTGCCAGCGAGGGGGCGGCACGTCAGCCCCAGCATTTT. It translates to CASEGAARQPQHF.

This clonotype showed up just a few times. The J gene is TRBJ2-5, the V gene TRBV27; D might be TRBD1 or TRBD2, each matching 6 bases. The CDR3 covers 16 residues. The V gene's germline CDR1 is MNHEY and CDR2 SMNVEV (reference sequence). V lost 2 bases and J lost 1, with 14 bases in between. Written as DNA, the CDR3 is TGTGCCAGCAGTTTAACAGGGCGGGGAGGCCAAGAGACCCAGTACTTC. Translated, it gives CASSLTGRGGQETQYF.

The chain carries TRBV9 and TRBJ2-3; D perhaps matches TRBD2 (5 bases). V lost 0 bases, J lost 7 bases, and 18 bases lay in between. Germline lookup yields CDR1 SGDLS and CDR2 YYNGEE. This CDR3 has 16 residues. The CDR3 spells CASSVGRTPTGNTQYF. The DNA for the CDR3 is TGTGCCAGCAGCGTAGGCAGGACCCCGACGGGGAATACGCAGTATTTT.

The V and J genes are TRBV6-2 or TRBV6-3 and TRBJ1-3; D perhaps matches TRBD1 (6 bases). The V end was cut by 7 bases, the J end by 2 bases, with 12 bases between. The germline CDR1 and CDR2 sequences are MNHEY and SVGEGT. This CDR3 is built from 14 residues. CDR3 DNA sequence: TGTGCCAGCACCAACAGGGAAACTGGAAACACCATATATTTT. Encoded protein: CASTNRETGNTIYF.

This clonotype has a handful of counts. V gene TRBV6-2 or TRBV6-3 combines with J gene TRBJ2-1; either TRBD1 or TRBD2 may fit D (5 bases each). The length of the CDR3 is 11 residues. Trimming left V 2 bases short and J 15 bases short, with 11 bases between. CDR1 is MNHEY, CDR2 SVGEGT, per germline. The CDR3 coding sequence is TGTGCCAGCAGTTACCCTGGGGGTCCGTTCTTC. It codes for CASSYPGGPFF.

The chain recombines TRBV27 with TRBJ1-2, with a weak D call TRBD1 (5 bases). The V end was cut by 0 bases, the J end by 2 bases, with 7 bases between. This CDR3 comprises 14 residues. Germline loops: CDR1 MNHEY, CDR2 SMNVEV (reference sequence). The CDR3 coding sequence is TGTGCCAGCAGTTTATCGGGGGACAACTATGGCTACACCTTC. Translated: CASSLSGDNYGYTF.